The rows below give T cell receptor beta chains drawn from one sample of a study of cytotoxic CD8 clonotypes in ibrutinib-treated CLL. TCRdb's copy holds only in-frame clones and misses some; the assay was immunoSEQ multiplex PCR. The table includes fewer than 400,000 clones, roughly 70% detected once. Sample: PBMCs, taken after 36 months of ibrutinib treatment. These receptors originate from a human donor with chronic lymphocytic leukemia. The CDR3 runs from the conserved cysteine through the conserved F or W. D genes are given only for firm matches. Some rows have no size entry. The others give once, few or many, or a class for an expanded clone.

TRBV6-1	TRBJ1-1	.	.	TGTGCCAGCAGTGAATTGATAGGGATCGGTCATAACACTGAAGCTTTCTTT	CASSELIGIGHNTEAFF
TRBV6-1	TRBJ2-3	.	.	TGTGCCAGCGGGGGTCGACGTGATACGCAGTATTTT	CASGGRRDTQYF
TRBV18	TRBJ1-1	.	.	TGTGCCAGCTCACCCCAAACAGGGAACACTGAAGCTTTCTTT	CASSPQTGNTEAFF
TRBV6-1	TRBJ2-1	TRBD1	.	TGTGCCAGCATAGGACAGGGAACCAGCTACAATGAGCAGTTCTTC	CASIGQGTSYNEQFF
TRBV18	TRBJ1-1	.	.	TGTGCCAGCTCATTAACGGTTAACACTGAAGCTTTCTTT	CASSLTVNTEAFF
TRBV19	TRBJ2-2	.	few	TGTGCCAGTAGTACCGTTGGGGAGCTGTTTTTT	CASSTVGELFF
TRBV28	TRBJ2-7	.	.	TGTGCCAGCAGTTCGATCCAGGATCCCCCCTACGAGCAGTACTTC	CASSSIQDPPYEQYF
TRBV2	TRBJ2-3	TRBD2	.	TGTGCCAGCAGTTGGACTAGCTGGGCAGATACGCAGTATTTT	CASSWTSWADTQYF
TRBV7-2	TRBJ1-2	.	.	TGTGCCAGCAGCCGAACCTTGGGATTCTATGGCTACACCTTC	CASSRTLGFYGYTF
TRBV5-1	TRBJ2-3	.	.	TGCGCCAGCAGCTACGGGGGGCACGGCACAGATACGCAGTATTTT	CASSYGGHGTDTQYF
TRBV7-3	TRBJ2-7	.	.	TGTGCCAGCAGCTTAACATCCTCCAACTCCTACGAGCAGTACTTC	CASSLTSSNSYEQYF
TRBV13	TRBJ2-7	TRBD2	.	TGTGCCAGCAGCTTAGTGCCTAGCGGGAGGGGGAGCGAGCAGTACTTC	CASSLVPSGRGSEQYF
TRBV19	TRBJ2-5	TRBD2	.	TGTGCCAGTAGTCCAGCCGCTAGCGGGGGCGTGGAGACCCAGTACTTC	CASSPAASGGVETQYF
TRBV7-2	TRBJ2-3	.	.	TGTGCCAGCAGTCCCGACAGAACAGATACGCAGTATTTT	CASSPDRTDTQYF
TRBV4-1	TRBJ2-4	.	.	TGCGCCAGCAGCCTCGGGGAGAGGAAAAACATTCAGTACTTC	CASSLGERKNIQYF
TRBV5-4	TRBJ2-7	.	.	TGTGCCAGCAGCTTGGCCGGTGGGCGACTCTCCTACGAGCAGTACTTC	CASSLAGGRLSYEQYF
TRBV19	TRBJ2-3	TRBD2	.	TGTGCCAGTAGTATAGGCCCCCCCGTCACTAGCGGGGGGCCCCGCTCGGGCACAGATACGCAGTATTTT	CASSIGPPVTSGGPRSGTDTQYF
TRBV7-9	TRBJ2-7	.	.	TGTGCCAGCGCGGAGGCAACAGGGAGGTGGTACGAGCAGTACTTC	CASAEATGRWYEQYF
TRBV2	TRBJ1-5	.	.	TGTGCCAGCAGTGAAACCAGGTACAATCAGCCCCAGCATTTT	CASSETRYNQPQHF
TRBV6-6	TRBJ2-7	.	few	TGTGCCAGCAGCCCCGACCACGGGTACCCTGGCGAGCAGTACTTC	CASSPDHGYPGEQYF
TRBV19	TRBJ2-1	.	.	TGTGCCAGTGGTAGGGCGTGGGAGCAGTTCTTC	CASGRAWEQFF
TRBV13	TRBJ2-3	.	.	TGTGCCAGCAGCCACGGAATCACAGATACGCAGTATTTT	CASSHGITDTQYF
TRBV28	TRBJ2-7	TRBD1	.	TGTGCCAGCAGTTTATTCGCAGGGGGCTCGTACGAGCAGTACTTC	CASSLFAGGSYEQYF
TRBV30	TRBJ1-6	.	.	TGTGCCTGGAGTAATGGGGAGCTCTCACCCCTCCACTTT	CAWSNGELSPLHF
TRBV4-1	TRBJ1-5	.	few	TGCGCCAGCAGCCAAGTCCCCCTGCAGAGCCGCAATCAGCCCCAGCATTTT	CASSQVPLQSRNQPQHF
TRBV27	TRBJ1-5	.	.	TGTGCCAGCAGCCCCAGGGGCCGCCCAGGTCAGCCCCAGCATTTT	CASSPRGRPGQPQHF
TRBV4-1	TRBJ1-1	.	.	TGCTCCAGCAGCCAGCCTACCATGAACACTGAAGCTTTCTTT	CSSSQPTMNTEAFF